This TCR beta chain came from a study of cytomegalovirus exposure and HLA in healthy donors. Trimming took 2 bases from V and 3 from J; bases not matched to a gene: 2. Germline CDR1 reads MNHNS; CDR2 reads SASEGT. The CDR3 contains 14 residues. Only in-frame clones appear in the TCRdb table, and some are missing; sequencing was by immunoSEQ multiplex PCR. The repertoire consists of 85,000 to 130,000 clones, with roughly 90% occurring once and the leading ten covering about 1.8%. About this clone itself: What it binds is unknown.

General study findings and limits: Associated with cytomegalovirus, according to the listing, were 164 TCR beta chains. The finding came from a later analysis; first-cohort TCR clusters tended to co-occur in the 120 or so validation repertoires.

Sample: PBMCs. The V call is TRBV6-1, the J call TRBJ2-3; 7 bases fit TRBD2. The receptor was isolated from a woman aged 18-30 years in good health and CMV-seropositive. The CDR3 is CASSERGGTDTQYF. As DNA, the CDR3 is TGTGCCAGCAGTGAAAGGGGAGGGACAGATACGCAGTATTTT.